A selection of T cell receptor beta chains follows, all from one sample in a study of Ad26.COV2.S vaccination and SARS-CoV-2 variants. Assay: immunoSEQ multiplex PCR; the TCRdb copy retains only in-frame clones and omits some. The data hold under 600,000 clones, with about 89% observed a single time. The specimen comprised peripheral blood, sampled in a trial of Ad26.COV2.S vaccine versus placebo. These receptors originate from a person aged 18-65 years who received the Ad26.COV2.S COVID-19 vaccine or a placebo. The conserved cysteine and the conserved F or W are not part of the CDR3 here. A D gene is named only where the DNA matches it firmly.

j_gene,v_gene,d_gene,CDR3aa
TRBJ2-3,TRBV18,.,ASSPGGTDTQY
TRBJ2-7,TRBV2,.,AIRDVSYEQY
TRBJ2-1,TRBV30,TRBD2,AWFPGLVTQRGEQF
TRBJ2-7,TRBV4-2,TRBD1,ASSQDGQGNYEQY
TRBJ2-3,TRBV4-1,.,ASSQARTDTQY
TRBJ1-1,TRBV11-2,.,ASSLGMGRAEAF
TRBJ2-1,TRBV27,.,ASSLGQVRDNEQF
TRBJ2-7,TRBV6-1,TRBD2,ASSEVGTSAYEQY
TRBJ1-3,TRBV25-1,.,ASSELSGNTIY
TRBJ2-3,TRBV19,TRBD2,ASQRRLAGVADTQY
TRBJ1-2,TRBV9,TRBD1,ASSVGQTGQGRQT
TRBJ1-1,TRBV12-5,TRBD1,ASGLVLGQGAVGEAF
TRBJ2-1,TRBV29-1,TRBD2,SVEAGWTRSAYNEQF
TRBJ2-7,TRBV2,.,ASSPEKSSYEQY
TRBJ2-6,TRBV5-1,.,ASRKQGEGANVLT
TRBJ2-7,TRBV2,TRBD2,ASSLAGMYEQY
TRBJ1-2,TRBV28,.,ASRTLYGYT
TRBJ2-2,TRBV5-1,TRBD2,ASSLYGGRARTGELF
TRBJ1-5,TRBV27,.,ASSLRAGDGQPQH
TRBJ1-2,TRBV3-1/TRBV3-2,.,ASSPVSVNYGYT
TRBJ2-3,TRBV6-5,.,ASSYSTASVTDTQY
TRBJ2-3,TRBV28,TRBD2,ASSLAGALDTQY
TRBJ1-5,TRBV18,.,ASSPGEGVMVWQPQH
TRBJ2-7,TRBV27,TRBD2,ASSRTSGSLYEQY
TRBJ2-7,TRBV28,TRBD2,ASSTAGTSGSGNYEQY
TRBJ2-6,TRBV7-3,TRBD2,ASSLPRTSGVSGANVLT
TRBJ1-1,TRBV4-2,.,ASSQVGPTEAF
TRBJ1-2,TRBV5-4,TRBD1,ASSSRQGPYGYT
TRBJ1-2,TRBV6-2/TRBV6-3,.,ASSYARGYGYT
TRBJ2-2,TRBV29-1,TRBD1,SVGDRAGELF
TRBJ2-1,TRBV6-6,TRBD1,ASSYETGYNNEQF
TRBJ1-1,TRBV3-1/TRBV3-2,.,ASSQQVPTEAF
TRBJ2-1,TRBV28,TRBD2,ASKVVGLEGHNEQF
TRBJ2-7,TRBV6-2/TRBV6-3,TRBD2,ASSSLAGGLYEQY
TRBJ2-1,TRBV7-6,TRBD2,ASSPGLAGTNEQF
TRBJ1-2,TRBV3-1/TRBV3-2,.,ASSQDWALPSGYT
TRBJ2-7,TRBV28,.,ASSAPGRLYEQY
TRBJ1-5,TRBV29-1,.,SVTTDLNQPQH
TRBJ1-2,TRBV5-4,TRBD1,ASSPGQGASSGYT
TRBJ2-5,TRBV10-3,.,AISPTGQIQETQY
TRBJ2-5,TRBV9,.,ASSPRPQETQY
TRBJ1-4,TRBV19,.,ASRTWGGPNEKLF
TRBJ1-2,TRBV19,.,ASNEPGGLLGYT